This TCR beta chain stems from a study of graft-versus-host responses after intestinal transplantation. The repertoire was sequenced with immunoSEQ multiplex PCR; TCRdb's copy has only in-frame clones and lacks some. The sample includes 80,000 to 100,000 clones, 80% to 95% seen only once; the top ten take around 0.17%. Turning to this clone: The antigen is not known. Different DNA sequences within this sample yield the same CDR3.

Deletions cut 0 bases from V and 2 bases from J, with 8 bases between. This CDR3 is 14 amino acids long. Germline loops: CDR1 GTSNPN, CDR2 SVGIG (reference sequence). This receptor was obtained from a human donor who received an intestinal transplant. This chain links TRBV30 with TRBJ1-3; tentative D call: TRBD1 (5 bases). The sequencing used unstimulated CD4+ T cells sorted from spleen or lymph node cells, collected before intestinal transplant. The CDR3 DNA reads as TGTGCCTGGAGTGTGGGGGGGACTGGAAACACCATATATTTT. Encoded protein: CAWSVGGTGNTIYF.